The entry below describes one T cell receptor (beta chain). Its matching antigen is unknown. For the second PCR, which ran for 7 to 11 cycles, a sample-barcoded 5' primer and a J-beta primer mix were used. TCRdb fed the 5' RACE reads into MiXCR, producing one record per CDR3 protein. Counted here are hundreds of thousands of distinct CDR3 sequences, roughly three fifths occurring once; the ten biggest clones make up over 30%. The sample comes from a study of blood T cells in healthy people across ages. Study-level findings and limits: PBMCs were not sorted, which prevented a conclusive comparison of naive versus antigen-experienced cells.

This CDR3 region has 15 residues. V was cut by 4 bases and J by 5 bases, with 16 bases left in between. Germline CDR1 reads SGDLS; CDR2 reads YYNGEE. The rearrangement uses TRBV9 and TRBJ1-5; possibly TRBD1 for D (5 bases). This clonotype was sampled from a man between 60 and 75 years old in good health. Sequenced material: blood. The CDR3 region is CASSQTQGEDQPQHF. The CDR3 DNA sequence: TGTGCCAGCAGCCAGACCCAGGGAGAGGATCAGCCCCAGCATTTT. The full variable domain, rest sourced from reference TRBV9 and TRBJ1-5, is DSGVTQTPKHLITATGQRVTLRCSPRSGDLSVYWYQQSLDQGLQFLIQYYNGEERAKGNILERFSAQQFPDLHSELNLSSLELGDSALYFCASSQTQGEDQPQHFGDGTRLSIL.